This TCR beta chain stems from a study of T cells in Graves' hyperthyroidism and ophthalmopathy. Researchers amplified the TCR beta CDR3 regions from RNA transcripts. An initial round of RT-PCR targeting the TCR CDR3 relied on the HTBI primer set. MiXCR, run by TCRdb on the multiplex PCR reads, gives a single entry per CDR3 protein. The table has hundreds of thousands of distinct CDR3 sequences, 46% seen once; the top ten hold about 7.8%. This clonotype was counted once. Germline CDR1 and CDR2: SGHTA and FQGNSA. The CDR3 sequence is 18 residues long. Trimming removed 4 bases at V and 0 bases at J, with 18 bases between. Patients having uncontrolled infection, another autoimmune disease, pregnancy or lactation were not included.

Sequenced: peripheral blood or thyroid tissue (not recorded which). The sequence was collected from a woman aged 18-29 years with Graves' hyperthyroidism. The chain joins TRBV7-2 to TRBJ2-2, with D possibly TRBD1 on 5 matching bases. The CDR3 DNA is TGTGCCAGCAGCTCTAAGGCTACCGGACAACCGAACACCGGGGAGCTGTTTTTT. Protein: CASSSKATGQPNTGELFF.